This passage covers 7 T cell receptor beta chains from one sample sequenced in a study of CDR3 diversity in severe acne. MiXCR, applied by TCRdb to the PCR reads, yields one record per CDR3 protein. The sample shows fewer than 90,000 distinct CDR3 sequences, 45% to 55% of them seen only once. Sequences were obtained from blood. The receptor set was obtained from a male donor with severe acne vulgaris.

This clonotype was seen many times. CDR3 coding DNA: TGCAGTGCTAGAGACTTTATGCGGGAGGCCCAAGAGACCCAGTACTTC. It encodes CSARDFMREAQETQYF. This sequence joins TRBV20-1 and TRBJ2-5; 8 bases agree with TRBD2. Germline CDR1 reads DFQATT; CDR2 reads SNEGSKA (reference sequence). The CDR3 totals 16 residues. V shed 0 bases, J shed 1 base, and the junction held 7 bases outside the gene matches.

The rearrangement joins TRBV7-6 to TRBJ2-5; weak D call: TRBD2 (6 bases). Germline V gene lookup returns CDR1 SGHVS and CDR2 FNYEAQ. This CDR3 comprises 15 residues. V dropped 1 base and J dropped 7 bases, with 16 bases sitting between them. The CDR3 region has the DNA TGTGCCAGCAGCTTAGAGGGCGGGATCACCCGGACCCAGTACTTC. As protein: CASSLEGGITRTQYF.

This clonotype is medium-sized in the sample. This sequence joins TRBV7-2 and TRBJ2-2; TRBD1 is a possible D gene (6 bases). The CDR3 runs to 15 residues. V lost 8 bases to trimming and J lost 0 bases, with 13 bases between them. Germline CDR1 SGHTA, CDR2 FQGNSA. CDR3 residues: CASLKQGPNTGELFF. In DNA form, the CDR3 reads TGTGCCAGCCTCAAACAGGGACCGAACACCGGGGAGCTGTTTTTT.

The chain has TRBV28 and TRBJ2-1; 8 bases match TRBD2. J gave up 5 bases and V 10 bases, and 16 bases lay outside the gene matches. The CDR3 has 16 amino acids. Germline V gene lookup returns CDR1 MDHEN and CDR2 SYDVKM. The DNA of the CDR3 is TGTGCCACCAGGCGTGCGGGGGGACTGGCGAACAATGAGCAGTTCTTC. Amino acids: CATRRAGGLANNEQFF.

The V call is TRBV5-6, the J call TRBJ2-5, with D possibly being TRBD1 (5 bases). CDR1 and CDR2 (germline): SGHDT, YYEEEE. V was pared by 4 bases and J by 0 bases, with 16 bases between. This CDR3 spans 16 amino acids. The CDR3 region is CASSQYGASYQETQYF. The CDR3 DNA reads as TGTGCCAGCAGCCAGTATGGGGCCTCGTACCAAGAGACCCAGTACTTC.

This clonotype appeared a single time. The genes are TRBV5-4 and TRBJ2-1; 14 bases are a match to TRBD2. CDR1 SGHNT and CDR2 YYREEE come from the germline V gene (reference sequence). The CDR3 totals 16 residues. After removal of 4 bases from V and 7 bases from J, the junction contained 7 bases not matched to a gene. The CDR3 region has the DNA TGTGCCAGCAGCCGACTAGCGGGAGGGCTTATGAATGAGCAGTTCTTC. Translation gives CASSRLAGGLMNEQFF.

With respect to this clonotype: Being one base from a much bigger clone, this may be a read error. The CDR3 DNA follows: TGCAGCGTCGCTGGCATTATCGGGAGCACAGATACGCAGTATTTT. This translates into CSVAGIIGSTDTQYF. The chain uses TRBV29-1 and TRBJ2-3; no clear D. V lost 6 bases, J lost 0 bases, and 16 bases lay in between. The CDR3 runs 15 residues. Germline V gene data show CDR1 as SQVTM and CDR2 as ANQGSEA.